This T cell receptor beta chain was retrieved from a study of post-analysis software for immune sequencing data. In the study overall: Secondary progressive, relapsing-remitting and progressive-relapsing multiple sclerosis were among the included disease courses.

Prepared TCR beta cDNA libraries contained unique molecular identifiers. Out of about 0.9 to 10 million T cells, 470,000 or so cDNA molecules were generated. TCRdb re-called the PCR reads through MiXCR, storing one row per CDR3 protein. Among about 460,000 distinct CDR3 sequences, roughly 46% were seen once, and the ten largest hold 9.5% to 13%. The V gene end was trimmed by 4 bases and the J gene end by 9 bases; junction bases not matched to a gene: 6. The CDR3 is made up of 15 amino acids. Notes on the study in general: Higher frequency in patients than in controls was seen for five TRBV segments, with TRBV5-6, TRBV5-1 and TRBV20-1 among them. When compared against controls, multiple sclerosis patients showed significantly lower normalized Chao1 diversity.

This clonotype has more than one count but fewer than ten. Its target is not known. The sample taken for sequencing was blood. This TCR derives from a girl aged 5-17 years with multiple sclerosis. This chain connects TRBV12-3 or TRBV12-4 to TRBJ2-1; TRBD2 matches 13 bases. CDR3 amino acids: CASSYGLAGVLEQFF. The CDR3 DNA is TGTGCCAGCAGTTACGGACTAGCGGGAGTTCTTGAGCAGTTCTTC.